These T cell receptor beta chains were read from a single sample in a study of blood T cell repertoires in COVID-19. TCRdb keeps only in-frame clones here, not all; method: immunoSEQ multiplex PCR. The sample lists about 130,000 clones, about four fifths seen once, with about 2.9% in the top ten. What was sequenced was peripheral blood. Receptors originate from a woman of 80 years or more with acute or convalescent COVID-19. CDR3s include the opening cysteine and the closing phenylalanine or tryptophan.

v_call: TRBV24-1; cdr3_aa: CATLIAEYSNQPQHF
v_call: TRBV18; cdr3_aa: CASSPSRGTSPSYQQYF
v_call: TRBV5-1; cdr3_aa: CASSLDPSGGGNEQFF
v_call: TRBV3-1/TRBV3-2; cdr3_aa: CASSPIGGNEQFF
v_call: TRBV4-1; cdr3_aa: CASSQQLRRPQHF
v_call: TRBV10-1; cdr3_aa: CASSEGGGSTEAFF
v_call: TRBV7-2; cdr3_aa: CASSSGPHQHF
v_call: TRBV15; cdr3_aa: CATSRISGPFRRGYTF
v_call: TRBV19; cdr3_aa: CASKVAGTADTQYF
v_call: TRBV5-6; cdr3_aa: CASSPGVAGGAETQYF
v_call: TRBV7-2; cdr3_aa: CASGRGGATDTQYF
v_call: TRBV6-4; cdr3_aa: CASSDSGGDTGELFF
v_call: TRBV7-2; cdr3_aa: CATRGQGTSSYNSPLHF
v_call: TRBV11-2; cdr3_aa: CASSLAAVVGLDTQYF
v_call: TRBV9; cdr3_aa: CASSVVPGSTEAFF
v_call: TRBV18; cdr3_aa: CASSLTENTEAFF
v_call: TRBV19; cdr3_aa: CASADRSYGYTF
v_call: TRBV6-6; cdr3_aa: CASSPLQGARGGELFF
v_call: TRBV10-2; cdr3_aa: CASRPGPTGNFNYGYTF
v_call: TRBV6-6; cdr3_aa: CASSWETGNTIYF
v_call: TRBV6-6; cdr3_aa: CASSYSITPSGNTIYF
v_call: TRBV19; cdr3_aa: CASTSGRYSKYNEQFF
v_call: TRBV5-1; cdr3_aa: CASSLGQDYGYTF
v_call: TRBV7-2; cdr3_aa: CASSLATGFEETQYF
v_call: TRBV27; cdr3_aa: CASSSWTINYGYTF